This T cell receptor beta chain was identified in a study of blood T cell repertoires in COVID-19 (dated by TCRdb to about 2020). Broadly, across the study: Collaborator samples came from the United States, Italy and Spain and covered acute and convalescent phases of COVID-19. The material from the prospective study consisted of cDNA or gDNA derived from T cells, B-cell-depleted T cells, or PBMCs. Subjects who had been exposed to COVID-19, were actively infected with it, or had recovered from it provided the deeply sampled blood TCRbeta repertoires that made up the dataset. The repertoires were made available in a free public database intended to serve as a resource for research on the immune response to SARS-CoV-2. The samples were drawn from the first 160 participants of the ongoing ImmuneRACE study and from 1,254 subjects provided by 6 global collaborators. The sample metadata nearly always contained a de-identified subject ID, COVID-19 status, age in years and sex. Where HLA class I and class II types were available, the types were taken from metadata supplied by the sample provider, not from assay-based typing. General findings and caveats noted by the study authors: How much clinical and demographic metadata was included differed by source and by participant, and the metadata was provided uncurated.

The trim is 2 bases for V and 0 bases for J, with a gap of 19 bases between the germline ends. Based on the germline V gene, the CDR1 and CDR2 sequences are MNHEY and SVGEGT. The cysteine opens and the phenylalanine closes a CDR3 of 18 amino acids. Just the 54-base CDR3 DNA is kept, in frame starting at base 1. TCRbeta CDR3 regions were amplified from genomic DNA by means of the immunoSEQ Assay, a bias-controlled multiplex PCR. The authors' analysis ran thus. The number of nucleated cells in each sample was estimated from the amplification of reference gene primers within the assay. To quantify the absolute abundance of each unique TCRbeta CDR3 rearrangement, sequence reads were collapsed and filtered. Productive Simpson clonality was computed per sample as the square root of Simpson's diversity index over productive rearrangements. In TCRdb, the immuneACCESS table is reduced to in-frame sequences with V and J assigned. These tables do not hold every clone; where another copy was compared, an unresolved V gene accounts for under half, and the others remain unexplained. That table supplies the V and J calls and clone size; D and trimming were determined from the DNA. Recorded for this sample are some 110,000 clones; 86% of them occurred a single time. The top ten constitute approximately 4.7% of the sample.

Whole blood was collected in K2EDTA tubes by collaborating institutions according to the institutions' own protocols. For TCRbeta analysis, collaborators shipped samples as frozen whole blood, isolated PBMCs, or DNA extracted from either of those sample types. A word on this clone: It lacks a known antigen. Per-base quality was not reported, and no clone a single base away is much larger than it.

The sequence came from a man between 35 and 55 years old with acute or convalescent COVID-19. Recombination linked TRBV6-2 or TRBV6-3 to TRBJ1-1; D gene: possibly TRBD1, on 6 matching bases. The source material was peripheral blood. CDR3 protein: CASSYEGGLGTMNTEAFF. The DNA is as follows: TGTGCCAGCAGTTACGAGGGCGGTCTCGGGACAATGAACACTGAAGCTTTCTTT.